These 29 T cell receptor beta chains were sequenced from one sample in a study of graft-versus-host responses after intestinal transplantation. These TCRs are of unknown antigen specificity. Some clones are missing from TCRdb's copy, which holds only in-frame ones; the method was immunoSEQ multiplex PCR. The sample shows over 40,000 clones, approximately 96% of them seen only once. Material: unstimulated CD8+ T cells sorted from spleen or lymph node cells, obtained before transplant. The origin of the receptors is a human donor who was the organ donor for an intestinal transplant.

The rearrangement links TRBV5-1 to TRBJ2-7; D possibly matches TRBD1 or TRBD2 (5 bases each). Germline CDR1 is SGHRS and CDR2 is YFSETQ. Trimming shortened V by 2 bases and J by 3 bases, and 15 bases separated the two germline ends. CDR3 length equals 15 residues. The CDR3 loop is CASSFAPGAIYEQYF. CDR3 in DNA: TGCGCCAGCAGCTTTGCGCCCGGGGCAATCTACGAGCAGTACTTC.

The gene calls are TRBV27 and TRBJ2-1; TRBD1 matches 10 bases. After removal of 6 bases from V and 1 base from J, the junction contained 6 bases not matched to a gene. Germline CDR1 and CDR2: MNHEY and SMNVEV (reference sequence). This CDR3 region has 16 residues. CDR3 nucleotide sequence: TGTGCCAGCAGGACAGGGGGCGTAAATTCCTACAATGAGCAGTTCTTC. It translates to CASRTGGVNSYNEQFF.

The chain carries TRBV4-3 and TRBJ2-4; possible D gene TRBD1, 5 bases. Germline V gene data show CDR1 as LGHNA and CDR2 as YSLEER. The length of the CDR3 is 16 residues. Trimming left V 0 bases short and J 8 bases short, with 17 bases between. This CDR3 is CASSQDSQGFIDIQYF. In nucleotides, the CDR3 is TGCGCCAGCAGCCAAGATTCGCAGGGCTTTATTGACATTCAGTACTTC.

CDR3 amino acids: CASSFWTGPGYTF. The CDR3 region has the DNA TGTGCCAGCAGCTTTTGGACAGGGCCTGGCTACACCTTC. The chain is built from TRBV5-4 and TRBJ1-2; 8 positions match TRBD1. Trimming took 2 bases from V and 7 from J; bases not matched to a gene: 4. The CDR3 covers 13 residues. CDR1 is SGHNT and CDR2 is YYREEE in the germline V gene (reference sequence).

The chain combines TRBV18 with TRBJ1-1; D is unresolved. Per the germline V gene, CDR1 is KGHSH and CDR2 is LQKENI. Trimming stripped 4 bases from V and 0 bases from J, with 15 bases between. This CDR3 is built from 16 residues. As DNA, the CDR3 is TGTGCCAGCTCACTTTTGGGTGGAGAGATGAACACTGAAGCTTTCTTT. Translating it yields CASSLLGGEMNTEAFF.

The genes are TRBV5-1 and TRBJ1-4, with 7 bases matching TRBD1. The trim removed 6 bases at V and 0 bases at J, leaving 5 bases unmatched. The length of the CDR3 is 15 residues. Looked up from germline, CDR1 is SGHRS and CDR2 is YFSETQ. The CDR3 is CASNQGETTNEKLFF. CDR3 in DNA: TGCGCCAGCAATCAGGGGGAGACAACTAATGAAAAACTGTTTTTT.

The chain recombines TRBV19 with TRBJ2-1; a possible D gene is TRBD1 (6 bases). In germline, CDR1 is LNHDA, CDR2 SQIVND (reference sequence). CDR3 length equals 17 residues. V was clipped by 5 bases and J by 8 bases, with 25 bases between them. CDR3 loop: CASSASSGVVWIYEQFF. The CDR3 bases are TGTGCCAGTAGTGCCTCCTCAGGGGTTGTTTGGATTTATGAGCAGTTCTTC.

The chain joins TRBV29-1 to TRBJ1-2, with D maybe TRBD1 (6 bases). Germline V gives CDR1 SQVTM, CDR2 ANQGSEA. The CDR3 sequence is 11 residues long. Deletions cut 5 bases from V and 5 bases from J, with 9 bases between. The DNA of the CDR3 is TGCAGCGTTTACAGGGCGTATGGCTACACCTTC. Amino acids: CSVYRAYGYTF.

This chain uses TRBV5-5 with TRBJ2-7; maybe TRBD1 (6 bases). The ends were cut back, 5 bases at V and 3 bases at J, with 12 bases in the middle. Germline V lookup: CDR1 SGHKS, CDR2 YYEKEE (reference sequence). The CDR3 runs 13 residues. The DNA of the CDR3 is TGTGCCAGCAGGGATCAGGGGATCTACGAGCAGTACTTC. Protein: CASRDQGIYEQYF.

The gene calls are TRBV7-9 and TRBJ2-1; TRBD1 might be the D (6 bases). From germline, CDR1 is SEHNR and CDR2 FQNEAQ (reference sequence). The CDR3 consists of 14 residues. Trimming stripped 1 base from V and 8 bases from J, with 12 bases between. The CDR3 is CASSLGQGWHEQFF. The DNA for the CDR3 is TGTGCCAGCAGCTTAGGGCAGGGGTGGCATGAGCAGTTCTTC.

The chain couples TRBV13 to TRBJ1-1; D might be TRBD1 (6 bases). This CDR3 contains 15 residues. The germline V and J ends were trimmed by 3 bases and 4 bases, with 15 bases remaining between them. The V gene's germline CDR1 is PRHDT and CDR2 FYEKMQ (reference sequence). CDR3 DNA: TGTGCCAGCAGCTTGCGCGTGAGGGGGAGCACTGAAGCTTTCTTT. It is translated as CASSLRVRGSTEAFF.

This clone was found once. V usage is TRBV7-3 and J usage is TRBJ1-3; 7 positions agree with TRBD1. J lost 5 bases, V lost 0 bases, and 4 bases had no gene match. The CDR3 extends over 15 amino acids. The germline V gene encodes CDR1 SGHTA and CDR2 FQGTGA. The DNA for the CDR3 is TGTGCCAGCAGCTTAACCGCAGGGGGTAGAAACACCATATATTTT. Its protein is CASSLTAGGRNTIYF.

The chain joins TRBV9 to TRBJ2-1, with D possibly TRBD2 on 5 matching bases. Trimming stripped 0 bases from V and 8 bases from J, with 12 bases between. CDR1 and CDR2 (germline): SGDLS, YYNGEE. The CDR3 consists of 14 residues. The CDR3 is CASSVGGSGDEQFF. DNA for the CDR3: TGTGCCAGCAGCGTAGGAGGGTCGGGTGATGAGCAGTTCTTC.

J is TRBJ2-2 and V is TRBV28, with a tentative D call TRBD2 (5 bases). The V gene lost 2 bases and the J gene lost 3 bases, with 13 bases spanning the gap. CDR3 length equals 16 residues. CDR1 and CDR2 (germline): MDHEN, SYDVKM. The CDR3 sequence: CASSLAQEEYTGELFF. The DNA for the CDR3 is TGTGCCAGCAGTTTAGCCCAGGAGGAGTACACCGGGGAGCTGTTTTTT.

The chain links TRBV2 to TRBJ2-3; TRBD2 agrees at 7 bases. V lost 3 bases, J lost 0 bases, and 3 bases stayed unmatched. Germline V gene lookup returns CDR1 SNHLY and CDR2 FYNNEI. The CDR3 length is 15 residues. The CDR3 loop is CASSEGGRSTDTQYF. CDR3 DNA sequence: TGTGCCAGCAGTGAGGGAGGGCGGAGCACAGATACGCAGTATTTT.

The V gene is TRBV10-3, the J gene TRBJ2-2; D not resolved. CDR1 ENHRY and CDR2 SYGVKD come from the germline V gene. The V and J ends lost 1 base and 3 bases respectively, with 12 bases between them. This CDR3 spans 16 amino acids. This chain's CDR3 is CAISELVTPYTGELFF. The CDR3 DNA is TGTGCCATCAGTGAGTTGGTGACTCCTTACACCGGGGAGCTGTTTTTT.

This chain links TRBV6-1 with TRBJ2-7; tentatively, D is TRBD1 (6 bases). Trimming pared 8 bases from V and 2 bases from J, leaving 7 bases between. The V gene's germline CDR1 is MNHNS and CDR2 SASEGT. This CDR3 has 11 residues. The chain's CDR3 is CASQGTYEQYF. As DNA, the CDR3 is TGTGCCAGCCAGGGGACCTACGAGCAGTACTTC.

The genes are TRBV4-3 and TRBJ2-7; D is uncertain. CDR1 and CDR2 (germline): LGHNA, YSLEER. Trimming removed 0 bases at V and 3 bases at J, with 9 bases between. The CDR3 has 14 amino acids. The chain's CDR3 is CASSQDPADYEQYF. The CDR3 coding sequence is TGCGCCAGCAGCCAAGATCCGGCCGACTACGAGCAGTACTTC.

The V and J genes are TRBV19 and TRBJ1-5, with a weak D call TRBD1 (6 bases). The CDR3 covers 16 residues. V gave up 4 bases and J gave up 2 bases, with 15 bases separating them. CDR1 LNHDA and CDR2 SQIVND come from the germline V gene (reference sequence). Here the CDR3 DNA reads TGTGCCAGTAGTACAACAGGGACGGGGGGCAATCAGCCCCAGCATTTT. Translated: CASSTTGTGGNQPQHF.

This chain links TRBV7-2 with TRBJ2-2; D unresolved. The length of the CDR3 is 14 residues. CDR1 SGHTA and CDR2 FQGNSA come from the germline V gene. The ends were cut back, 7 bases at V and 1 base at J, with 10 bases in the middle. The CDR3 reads CASTRTGNTGELFF. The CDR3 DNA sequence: TGTGCCAGCACCAGGACGGGGAACACCGGGGAGCTGTTTTTT.

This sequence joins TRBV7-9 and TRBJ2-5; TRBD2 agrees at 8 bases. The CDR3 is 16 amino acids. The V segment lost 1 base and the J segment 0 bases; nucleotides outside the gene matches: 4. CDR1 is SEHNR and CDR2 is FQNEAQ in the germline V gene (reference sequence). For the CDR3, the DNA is TGTGCCAGCAGCTTAGATGGCGGGGGGAACCAAGAGACCCAGTACTTC. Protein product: CASSLDGGGNQETQYF.

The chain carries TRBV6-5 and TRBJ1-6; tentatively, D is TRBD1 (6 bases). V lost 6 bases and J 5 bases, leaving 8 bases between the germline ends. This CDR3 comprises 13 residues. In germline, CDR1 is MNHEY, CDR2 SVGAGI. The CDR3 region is CASRRDNNSPLHF. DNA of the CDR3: TGTGCCAGCAGAAGGGACAATAATTCACCCCTCCACTTT.

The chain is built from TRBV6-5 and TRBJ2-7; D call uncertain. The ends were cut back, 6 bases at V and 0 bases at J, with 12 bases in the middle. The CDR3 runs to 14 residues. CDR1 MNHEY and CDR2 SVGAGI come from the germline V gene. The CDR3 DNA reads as TGTGCCAGCAGCCCTTGGGCCACCTCCTACGAGCAGTACTTC. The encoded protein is CASSPWATSYEQYF.

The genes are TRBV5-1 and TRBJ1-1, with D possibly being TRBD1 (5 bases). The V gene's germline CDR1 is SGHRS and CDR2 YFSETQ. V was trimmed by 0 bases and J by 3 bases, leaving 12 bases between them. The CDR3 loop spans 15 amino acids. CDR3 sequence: CASSLDRMSDTEAFF. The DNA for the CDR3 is TGCGCCAGCAGCTTGGACAGGATGAGTGACACTGAAGCTTTCTTT.

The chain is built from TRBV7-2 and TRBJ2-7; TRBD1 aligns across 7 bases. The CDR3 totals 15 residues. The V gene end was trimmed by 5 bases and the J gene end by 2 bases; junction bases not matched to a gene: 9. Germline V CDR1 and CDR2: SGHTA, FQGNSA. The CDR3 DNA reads TGTGCCAGCAGCCGGGGACGACAGGGCCCCTACGAGCAGTACTTC. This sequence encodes CASSRGRQGPYEQYF.

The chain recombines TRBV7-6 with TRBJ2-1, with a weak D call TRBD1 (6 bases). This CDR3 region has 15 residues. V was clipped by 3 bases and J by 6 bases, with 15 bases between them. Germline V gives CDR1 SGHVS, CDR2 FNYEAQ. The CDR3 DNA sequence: TGTGCCAGCAGCTTGGGACAAGGCCCCCCCAATGAGCAGTTCTTC. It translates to CASSLGQGPPNEQFF.

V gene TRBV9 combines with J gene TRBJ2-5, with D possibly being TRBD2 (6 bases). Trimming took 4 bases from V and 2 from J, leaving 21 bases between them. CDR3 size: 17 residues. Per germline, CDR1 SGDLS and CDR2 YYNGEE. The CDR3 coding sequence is TGTGCCAGCAGCCTCAGACGTGGCGGGACCAAACAAGAGACCCAGTACTTC. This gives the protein CASSLRRGGTKQETQYF.

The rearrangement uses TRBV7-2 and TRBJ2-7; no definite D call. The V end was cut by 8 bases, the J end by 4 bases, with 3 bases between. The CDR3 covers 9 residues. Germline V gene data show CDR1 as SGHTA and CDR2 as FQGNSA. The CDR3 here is CASGYEQYF. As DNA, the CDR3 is TGTGCCAGCGGATACGAGCAGTACTTC.

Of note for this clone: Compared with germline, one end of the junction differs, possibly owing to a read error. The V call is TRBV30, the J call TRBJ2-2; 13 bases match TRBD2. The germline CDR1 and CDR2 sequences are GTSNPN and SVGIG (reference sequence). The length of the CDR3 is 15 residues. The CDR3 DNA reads TGTGCCGGGAGTGTACTAGCGGGGGGGCCCGGGGAGCTGTTTTTT. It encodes CAGSVLAGGPGELFF.